This paragraph covers one TCR beta chain sequence. Method: immunoSEQ multiplex PCR; TCRdb's copy keeps in-frame clones and lacks some. The repertoire holds some 460,000 clones, with 70% to 90% as singletons. These data come from a study of blood T cell repertoires in COVID-19. The V segment lost 6 bases and the J segment 1 base; nucleotides outside the gene matches: 3. The germline CDR1 and CDR2 sequences are MNHEY and SVGAGI. CDR3 length equals 15 residues. V gene TRBV6-5 combines with J gene TRBJ2-2, with 9 bases that match TRBD1. The clonotype comes from a woman between 18 and 29 years old with acute COVID-19. Sequenced sample: PBMCs or T cells enriched from blood (not recorded which). CDR3 protein: CASSLDRGNTGELFF. In nucleotides, the CDR3 is TGTGCCAGCAGCCTGGACAGGGGGAACACCGGGGAGCTGTTTTTT.